Following are 21 T cell receptor beta chains from one sample sequenced in a study of vaccination effects on CD4 cells after COVID-19. Their target antigens are unknown. The data were produced by immunoSEQ multiplex PCR, yet TCRdb's version contains in-frame clones alone and is incomplete. The sample contains 30,000 to 40,000 clones, roughly 73% of which appear only once. In the ViraFEST assay, antigen-specific CD4+ clonotypes were identified by expansion after peptide-pool stimulation. After less than 11 days in culture, the CD4+ T cells were isolated. The person had PCR-confirmed SARS-CoV-2 infection between March and December 2020. This material consisted of CD4+ T cells from PBMCs cultured with a peptide pool, taken before COVID-19 vaccination. The receptor set was obtained from a human donor who had a prior SARS-CoV-2 infection.

The chain is built from TRBV7-9 and TRBJ2-7; 9 nucleotides agree with TRBD1. The CDR3 loop spans 14 amino acids. From germline, CDR1 is SEHNR and CDR2 FQNEAQ (reference sequence). The V and J ends lost 1 base and 7 bases, in that order; junction bases with no gene match: 5. CDR3 DNA: TGTGCCAGCAGCTTAGGGGACAGGGTGGTTGAGCAGTACTTC. Translation gives CASSLGDRVVEQYF.

V and J are TRBV7-3 and TRBJ2-7; TRBD1 aligns across 8 bases. The V gene's germline CDR1 is SGHTA and CDR2 FQGTGA. Trimming at V came to 5 bases and at J to 5 bases, leaving 8 bases not matched to a gene. The CDR3 runs 14 residues. The CDR3 DNA is TGTGCCAGCAGCGGACAGGGTAAGGAAGACGAGCAGTACTTC. Residues: CASSGQGKEDEQYF.

The chain uses TRBV7-6 and TRBJ2-7, with TRBD1 identical over 9 bases. With V trimmed by 0 bases and J by 4 bases, 7 bases remained unmatched. CDR1 SGHVS and CDR2 FNYEAQ come from the germline V gene. There are 16 residues in the CDR3. CDR3 residues: CASSLAPGQGEYEQYF. For the CDR3, the DNA is TGTGCCAGCAGCTTAGCCCCGGGACAGGGCGAGTACGAGCAGTACTTC.

The chain uses TRBV7-8 and TRBJ2-1, with 8 positions matching TRBD2. V shed 7 bases, J shed 5 bases, and the junction held 13 bases outside the gene matches. This CDR3 has 16 residues. The germline V gene encodes CDR1 SGHVS and CDR2 FQNEAQ. CDR3 region: CASTDRAGVFDNEQFF. For the CDR3, the DNA is TGTGCCAGCACCGACCGAGCGGGAGTCTTCGACAATGAGCAGTTCTTC.

CDR3 residues: CASRRGRGEGNTEAFF. CDR3 bases: TGTGCCTCCCGCAGGGGTCGGGGGGAGGGGAACACTGAAGCTTTCTTT. This sequence joins TRBV10-3 and TRBJ1-1; tentative D call: TRBD1 (6 bases). Trimming took 11 bases from V and 1 from J, leaving 23 bases between them. CDR1 is ENHRY and CDR2 is SYGVKD in the germline V gene. The CDR3 loop spans 16 amino acids.

The count of this clone is one. This rearrangement joins TRBV4-2 to TRBJ1-1; D uncertain. Trimming removed 0 bases at V and 2 bases at J, with 16 bases between. The CDR3 runs to 17 residues. Germline V lookup: CDR1 LGHNA, CDR2 YNFKEQ. The CDR3: CASSQDVREAFNTEAFF. CDR3 bases: TGTGCCAGCAGCCAAGATGTGAGGGAGGCCTTCAACACTGAAGCTTTCTTT.

This chain joins TRBV15 and TRBJ1-4; TRBD1 might be the D (5 bases). V shed 5 bases and J shed 5 bases, with 9 bases lying between them. The CDR3 is 13 amino acids. Germline CDR1 reads LNHNV; CDR2 reads YYDKDF (reference sequence). The DNA for the CDR3 is TGTGCCACCAGCGTCCGGGACAATGAAAAACTGTTTTTT. The encoded protein is CATSVRDNEKLFF.

V and J are TRBV5-4 and TRBJ1-2; 8 bases match TRBD1. The V gene's germline CDR1 is SGHNT and CDR2 YYREEE (reference sequence). J gave up 10 bases and V 2 bases, and 10 bases lay outside the gene matches. The CDR3 loop spans 14 amino acids. Written as DNA, the CDR3 is TGTGCCAGCAGCTTAAATCGCGGACAGGGCGACTACACCTTC. Translation: CASSLNRGQGDYTF.

With regard to this clone: Other DNA sequences in the sample encode the same CDR3. The J gene is TRBJ2-3, the V gene TRBV5-4, with 13 nucleotides matching TRBD2. From germline, CDR1 is SGHNT and CDR2 YYREEE (reference sequence). After removal of 4 bases from V and 0 bases from J, the junction contained 2 bases not matched to a gene. The CDR3 is 16 residues long. The CDR3 is CASSLGLAGSTDTQYF. The CDR3 nucleotides are TGTGCCAGCAGCCTGGGACTAGCGGGGAGCACAGATACGCAGTATTTT.

The J gene is TRBJ1-5, the V gene TRBV2; TRBD1 agrees at 7 bases. Germline CDR1 is SNHLY and CDR2 is FYNNEI. The CDR3 totals 15 residues. Trimming removed 6 bases from V and 7 bases from J; junction bases left unmatched: 12. For the CDR3, the DNA is TGTGCCAGCAGGCCGACAGGGAGCACGGGACAGCCCCAGCATTTT. It codes for CASRPTGSTGQPQHF.

The chain joins TRBV20-1 to TRBJ2-7; 11 bases match TRBD2. The V segment lost 3 bases and the J segment 6 bases; nucleotides outside the gene matches: 7. From germline, CDR1 is DFQATT and CDR2 SNEGSKA (reference sequence). The CDR3 has 14 amino acids. CDR3 amino acids: CSASFGTSGPEQYF. The CDR3, as DNA: TGCAGTGCTAGTTTCGGGACTAGCGGACCCGAGCAGTACTTC.

The rearrangement joins TRBV5-6 to TRBJ2-7; 16 bases match TRBD2. CDR3 length: 16 amino acids. Germline values: CDR1 SGHDT, CDR2 YYEEEE. V was pared by 3 bases and J by 6 bases, with 6 bases of the junction left unmatched. The CDR3 region is CASSSMGLAGGFEQYF. The CDR3 DNA sequence: TGTGCCAGCAGCTCGATGGGACTAGCGGGAGGGTTCGAGCAGTACTTC. The full variable domain, its missing parts supplied by reference TRBV5-6 and TRBJ2-7, is DAGVTQSPTHLIKTRGQQVTLRCSPKSGHDTVSWYQQALGQGPQFIFQYYEEEERQRGNFPDRFSGHQFPNYSSELNVNALLLGDSALYLCASSSMGLAGGFEQYFGPGTRLTVT.

This chain connects TRBV19 to TRBJ2-1; the D call may be TRBD1 or TRBD2 (5 bases each). V lost 8 bases, J lost 9 bases, and 17 bases lay in between. The germline V gene encodes CDR1 LNHDA and CDR2 SQIVND (reference sequence). The CDR3 totals 13 residues. The CDR3 region has the DNA TGTGCCAGTGGGGGATTTGGGGCTAGTGAGCAGTTCTTC. Amino acids: CASGGFGASEQFF.

The V gene is TRBV2, the J gene TRBJ2-1, with 9 bases aligning to TRBD1. V lost 8 bases to trimming and J lost 7 bases; unmatched junction nucleotides: 0. Germline assignment: CDR1 SNHLY and CDR2 FYNNEI. The CDR3 loop spans 11 amino acids. The CDR3 protein is CASDRGNEQFF. CDR3 bases: TGTGCCAGCGACAGGGGGAATGAGCAGTTCTTC.

This clone was observed a handful of times. CDR3 DNA sequence: TGTGCCACCAGCAGGGAACTCGGGGCTAACTATGGCTACACCTTC. As protein: CATSRELGANYGYTF. The gene calls are TRBV15 and TRBJ1-2; no clear D. The CDR3 extends over 15 amino acids. Germline V gene lookup returns CDR1 LNHNV and CDR2 YYDKDF (reference sequence). Between the trimmed V and J ends, which lost 3 bases and 0 bases, there was a span of 11 bases.

The CDR3 DNA follows: TGCGCCAGCAGCACACTAAACAGTGACGGGGAGACCCAGTACTTC. This encodes CASSTLNSDGETQYF. The chain has TRBV5-1 and TRBJ2-5; no firm D call. Per the germline V gene, CDR1 is SGHRS and CDR2 is YFSETQ. The CDR3 length is 15 residues. V lost 4 bases and J lost 5, with 18 bases in between.

The chain couples TRBV6-4 to TRBJ1-5, with D possibly being TRBD1 (6 bases). The CDR3 is made up of 16 amino acids. Germline CDR1 is MRHNA and CDR2 is SNTAGT. V dropped 2 bases and J dropped 6 bases, with 17 bases sitting between them. The CDR3 region has the DNA TGTGCCAGCAGTGACCGAGAACGGGACAAGGTTCAGCCCCAGCATTTT. Amino acid sequence: CASSDRERDKVQPQHF.

In its sample, this clone was seen a few times. The genes are TRBV2 and TRBJ1-1, with TRBD1 matching over 7 bases. CDR3 size: 12 residues. Trimming took 3 bases from V and 5 from J; bases not matched to a gene: 0. Germline values: CDR1 SNHLY, CDR2 FYNNEI. The CDR3 here is CASSDRGTEAFF. DNA for the CDR3: TGTGCCAGCAGTGACAGGGGGACTGAAGCTTTCTTT.

The V call is TRBV11-1, the J call TRBJ1-1, with D unresolved. The germline V gene has CDR1 SGHAT and CDR2 FQDESV (reference sequence). The V end lost 5 bases, the J end lost 6 bases, and 16 bases lay between the germline ends. CDR3 length: 14 amino acids. The CDR3 loop reads CASSHPGIWAEAFF. In DNA, the CDR3 is TGTGCCAGCAGCCACCCCGGAATTTGGGCTGAAGCTTTCTTT.

The V call is TRBV5-5, the J call TRBJ1-4, with D possibly TRBD1 on 5 matching bases. Germline values: CDR1 SGHKS, CDR2 YYEKEE (reference sequence). This CDR3 spans 17 amino acids. The V and J ends lost 2 bases and 0 bases respectively, with 14 bases between them. In nucleotides, the CDR3 is TGTGCCAGCAGCTTACCAATTGGGGCTACAACTAATGAAAAACTGTTTTTT. Its translation is CASSLPIGATTNEKLFF. The full variable domain, completed using reference TRBV5-5 and TRBJ1-4, is DAGVTQSPTHLIKTRGQQVTLRCSPISGHKSVSWYQQVLGQGPQFIFQYYEKEERGRGNFPDRFSARQFPNYSSELNVNALLLGDSALYLCASSLPIGATTNEKLFFGSGTQLSVL.

The chain has TRBV18 and TRBJ1-1, with no clear D. CDR1 and CDR2 from the germline V gene are KGHSH and LQKENI. The V end was cut by 6 bases, the J end by 1 base, with 9 bases between. This CDR3 has 13 amino acids. The CDR3 DNA reads TGTGCCAGCTCGCGGACGGGGAACACTGAAGCTTTCTTT. This gives the protein CASSRTGNTEAFF. The entire variable domain, with the rest obtained from reference TRBV18 and TRBJ1-1, is as follows: NAGVMQNPRHLVRRRGQEARLRCSPMKGHSHVYWYRQLPEEGLKFMVYLQKENIIDESGMPKERFSAEFPKEGPSILRIQQVVRGDSAAYFCASSRTGNTEAFFGQGTRLTVV.